A selection of T cell receptor beta chains follows, all from one sample in a study of cytomegalovirus exposure and HLA in healthy donors. The table came from immunoSEQ multiplex PCR; TCRdb's copy has only in-frame clones and leaves some out. The repertoire holds approximately 95,000 clones, with more than 60% as singletons. The sample comprised PBMCs. Receptors originate from a man aged 18-30 years in good health and CMV-seropositive. Both conserved end residues are part of each CDR3. A D gene is named only where the DNA matches it firmly.

j_gene	d_gene	v_gene	CDR3aa	CDR3nt
TRBJ1-2	NA	TRBV5-1	CASSLASGYDGYTF	TGCGCCAGCAGCTTGGCCTCCGGGTACGATGGCTACACCTTC
TRBJ1-3	NA	TRBV19	CASSILPRLSGNTIYF	TGTGCCAGTAGTATCCTCCCGAGACTGTCTGGAAACACCATATATTTT
TRBJ1-3	TRBD1	TRBV2	CASRFSTGAGNTIYF	TGTGCCAGCCGTTTCTCCACAGGGGCGGGAAACACCATATATTTT
TRBJ1-2	NA	TRBV19	CASSIEAGTPLNYGYTF	TGTGCCAGTAGTATAGAGGCAGGGACACCTCTTAACTATGGCTACACCTTC
TRBJ1-3	NA	TRBV4-1	CASSQDSFGFGNTIYF	TGCGCCAGCAGCCAAGATTCATTCGGGTTCGGAAACACCATATATTTT
TRBJ2-1	NA	TRBV7-2	CASSPSGGQWNEQFF	TGTGCCAGCAGCCCGTCGGGCGGGCAGTGGAATGAGCAGTTCTTC
TRBJ2-5	TRBD1	TRBV15	CATSRRGPEETQYF	TGTGCCACCAGCCGCAGGGGGCCAGAAGAGACCCAGTACTTC
TRBJ1-1	NA	TRBV6-1	CASSREGVIAEAFF	TGTGCCAGCAGCCGGGAGGGGGTGATCGCTGAAGCTTTCTTT
TRBJ2-1	NA	TRBV7-2	CASSPAGRSSYNEQFF	TGTGCCAGCAGCCCGGCGGGCAGAAGCTCCTACAATGAGCAGTTCTTC
TRBJ2-7	TRBD1	TRBV11-2	CASSPINRGIDEQYF	TGTGCCAGCAGCCCCATAAACAGGGGTATAGACGAGCAGTACTTC
TRBJ1-3	NA	TRBV4-1	CASSQVSSGNTIYF	TGCGCCAGCAGCCAAGTCAGCTCTGGAAACACCATATATTTT
TRBJ2-5	TRBD1	TRBV5-1	CASSLGILDRLQETQYF	TGCGCCAGCAGCTTGGGCATTTTGGACAGGCTCCAAGAGACCCAGTACTTC
TRBJ2-5	NA	TRBV2	CASSVRAADVTQYF	TGTGCCAGCAGTGTCAGGGCCGCTGATGTGACCCAGTACTTC
TRBJ1-1	TRBD1	TRBV5-1	CASSLYRGGTEAFF	TGCGCCAGCAGCTTGTACAGGGGTGGCACTGAAGCTTTCTTT
TRBJ1-3	TRBD1	TRBV6-1	CASSQNRGAGNTIYF	TGTGCCAGCAGTCAAAACAGGGGGGCTGGAAACACCATATATTTT